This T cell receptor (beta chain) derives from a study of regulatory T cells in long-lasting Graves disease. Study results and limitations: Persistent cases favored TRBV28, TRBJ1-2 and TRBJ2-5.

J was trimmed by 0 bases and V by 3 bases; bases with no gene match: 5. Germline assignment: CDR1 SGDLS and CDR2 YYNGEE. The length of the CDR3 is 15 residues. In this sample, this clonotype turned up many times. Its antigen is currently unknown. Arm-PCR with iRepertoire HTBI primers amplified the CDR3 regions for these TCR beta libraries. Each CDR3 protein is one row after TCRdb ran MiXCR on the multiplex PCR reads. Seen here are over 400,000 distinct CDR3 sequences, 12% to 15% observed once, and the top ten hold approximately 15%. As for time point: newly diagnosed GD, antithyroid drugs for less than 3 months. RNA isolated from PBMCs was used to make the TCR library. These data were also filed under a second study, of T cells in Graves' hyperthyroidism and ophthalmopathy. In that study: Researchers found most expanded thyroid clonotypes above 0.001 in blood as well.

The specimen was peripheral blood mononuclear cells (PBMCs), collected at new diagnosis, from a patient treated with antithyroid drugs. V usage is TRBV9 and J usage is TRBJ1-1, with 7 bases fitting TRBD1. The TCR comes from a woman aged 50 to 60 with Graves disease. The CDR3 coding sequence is TGTGCCAGCAGCGCGCGGGGACAGCTGAACACTGAAGCTTTCTTT. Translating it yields CASSARGQLNTEAFF.